Listed here is a single TCR beta chain. Its antigen is undetermined. The PCR employed 60 Vbeta primers together with 13 Jbeta primers. Generated by immunoSEQ multiplex PCR, the TCRdb table keeps only in-frame clones and is missing some. This sample carries 45,000 to 60,000 clones, around 70% of them seen once, and the ten largest clones take around 10%. The sample belongs to a study of cytomegalovirus exposure and HLA in healthy donors. Findings of the study overall: At a 0.05 false discovery rate, a later analysis found 18,000 or so TCR beta sequences to be associated with HLA alleles. Most TCR beta V segments were productive about 87% or about 30% of the time in an earlier analysis.

This CDR3 is 15 amino acids long. Germline V gives CDR1 SEHNR, CDR2 FQNEAQ (reference sequence). Trimming shortened V by 3 bases and J by 2 bases, and 8 bases separated the two germline ends. The receptor was derived from a woman in her forties or fifties in good health and CMV-seronegative. The sequenced sample was PBMCs. The chain recombines TRBV7-9 with TRBJ2-6; maybe TRBD1 (5 bases). This CDR3 is CASSFGRAGANVLTF. The CDR3 coding sequence is TGTGCCAGCAGCTTTGGCAGGGCTGGGGCCAACGTCCTGACTTTC. Complete variable domain (other parts from reference TRBV7-9 and TRBJ2-6): DTGVSQNPRHKITKRGQNVTFRCDPISEHNRLYWYRQTLGQGPEFLTYFQNEAQLEKSRLLSDRFSAERPKGSFSTLEIQRTEQGDSAMYLCASSFGRAGANVLTFGAGSRLTVL.